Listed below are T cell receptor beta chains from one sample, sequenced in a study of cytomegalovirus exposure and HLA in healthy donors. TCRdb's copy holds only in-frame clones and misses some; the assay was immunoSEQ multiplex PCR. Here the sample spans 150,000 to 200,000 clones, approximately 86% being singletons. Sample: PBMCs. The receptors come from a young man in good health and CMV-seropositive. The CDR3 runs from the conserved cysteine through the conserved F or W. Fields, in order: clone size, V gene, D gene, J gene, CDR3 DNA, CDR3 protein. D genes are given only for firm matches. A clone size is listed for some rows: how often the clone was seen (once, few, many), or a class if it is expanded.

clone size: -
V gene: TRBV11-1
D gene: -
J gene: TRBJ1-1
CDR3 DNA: TGTGCCAGCAGCTACGGTCCGGGACACCTTACTTTTGAAGCTTTCTTT
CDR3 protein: CASSYGPGHLTFEAFF

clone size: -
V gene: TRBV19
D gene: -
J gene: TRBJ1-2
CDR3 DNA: TGTGCCACGACCGGGGACTACTATGGCTACACCTTC
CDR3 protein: CATTGDYYGYTF

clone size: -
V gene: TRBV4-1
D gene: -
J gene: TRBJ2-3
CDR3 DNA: TGCGCCAGCAGCCAAGACCAGGGCAGGACAGATACGCAGTATTTT
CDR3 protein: CASSQDQGRTDTQYF

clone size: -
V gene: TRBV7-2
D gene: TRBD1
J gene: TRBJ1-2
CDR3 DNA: TGTGCCAGCAGCTTAGCGCCGGGACAGGGGGCGAATGGCTACACCTTC
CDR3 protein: CASSLAPGQGANGYTF

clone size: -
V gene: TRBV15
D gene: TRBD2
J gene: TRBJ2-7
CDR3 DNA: TGTGCCACCAGCAGAGATCAGGGACTAGCGGGGGTCTACGAGCAGTACTTC
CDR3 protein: CATSRDQGLAGVYEQYF

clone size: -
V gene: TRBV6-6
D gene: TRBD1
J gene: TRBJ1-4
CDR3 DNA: TGTGCCAGCAGTACGGACAGGGGCATCGAAAAACTGTTTTTT
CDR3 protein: CASSTDRGIEKLFF

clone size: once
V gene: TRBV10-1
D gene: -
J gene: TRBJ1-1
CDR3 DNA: TGCGCCAGCCGAGGACAGAACACTGAAGCTTTCTTT
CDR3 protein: CASRGQNTEAFF

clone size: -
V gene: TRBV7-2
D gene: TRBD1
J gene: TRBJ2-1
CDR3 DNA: TGTGCCAGCAGCTTAGGGACAGGGTCGTTAAATGAGCAGTTCTTC
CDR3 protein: CASSLGTGSLNEQFF

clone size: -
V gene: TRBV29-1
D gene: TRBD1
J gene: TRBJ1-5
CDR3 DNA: TGCAGCGTCTCCGGGACAGGGGTCCAGCCCCAGCATTTT
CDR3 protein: CSVSGTGVQPQHF

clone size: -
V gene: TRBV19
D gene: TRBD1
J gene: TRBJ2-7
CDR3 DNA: TGTGCCAGTAGTATCAGACAGGGAAACAACGAGCAGTACTTC
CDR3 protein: CASSIRQGNNEQYF

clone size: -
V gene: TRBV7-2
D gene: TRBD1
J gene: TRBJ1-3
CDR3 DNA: TGTGCCAGCAGCCGCGGGACAGGGGCTGGAAACACCATATATTTT
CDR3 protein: CASSRGTGAGNTIYF

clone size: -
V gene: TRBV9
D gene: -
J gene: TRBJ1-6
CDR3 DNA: TGTGCCAGCAGCGTAACTGGGGCTAATAATTCACCCCTCCACTTT
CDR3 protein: CASSVTGANNSPLHF

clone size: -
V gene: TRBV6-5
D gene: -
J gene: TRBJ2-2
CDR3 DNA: TGTGCCAGCAGTTACTCGGCGGGGTGGGACACCGGGGAGCTGTTTTTT
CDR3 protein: CASSYSAGWDTGELFF

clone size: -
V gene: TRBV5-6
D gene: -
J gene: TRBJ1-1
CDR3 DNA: TGTGCCAGCAGCCTACCGGAGGGCCCTGAAGCTTTCTTT
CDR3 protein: CASSLPEGPEAFF

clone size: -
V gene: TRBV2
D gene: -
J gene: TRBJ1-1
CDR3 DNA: TGTGCCAGCAGCGGTTGGATAGGGGGGGCTGAAGCTTTCTTT
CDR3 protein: CASSGWIGGAEAFF

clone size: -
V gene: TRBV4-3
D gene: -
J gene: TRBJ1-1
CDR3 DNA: TGCGCCAGCAGCCAAGGAGCCAATGCGAACACTGAAGCTTTCTTT
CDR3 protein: CASSQGANANTEAFF

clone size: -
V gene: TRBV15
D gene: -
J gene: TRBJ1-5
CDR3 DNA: TGTGCCACCAGCAGAGTGCAGGGAGGTGATTTTAGCAATCAGCCCCAGCATTTT
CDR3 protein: CATSRVQGGDFSNQPQHF

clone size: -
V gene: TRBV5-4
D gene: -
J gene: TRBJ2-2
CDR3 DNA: TGTGCCAGCGCGCCGGCAAGGGGTACGAACACCGGGGAGCTGTTTTTT
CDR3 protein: CASAPARGTNTGELFF

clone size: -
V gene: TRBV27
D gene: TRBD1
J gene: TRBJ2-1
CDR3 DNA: TGTGCCAGCAGCCTCAGGGGGAATGAGCAGTTCTTC
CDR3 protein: CASSLRGNEQFF

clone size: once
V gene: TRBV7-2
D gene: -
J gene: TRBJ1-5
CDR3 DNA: TGTGCCAGCGGCCCCGGGGGTAGGGTTCAGCCCCAGCATTTT
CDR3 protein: CASGPGGRVQPQHF

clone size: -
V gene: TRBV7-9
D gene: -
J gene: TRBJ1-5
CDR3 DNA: TGTGCCAGCAGCTTCTCGCAGGGCAATCAGCCCCAGCATTTT
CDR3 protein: CASSFSQGNQPQHF

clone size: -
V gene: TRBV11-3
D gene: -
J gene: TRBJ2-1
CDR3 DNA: TGTGCCAGCAGCTTAGGACAGGCCCGGTCCTACAATGAGCAGTTCTTC
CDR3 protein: CASSLGQARSYNEQFF

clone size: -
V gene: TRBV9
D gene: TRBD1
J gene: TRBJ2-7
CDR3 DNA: TGTGCCAGCAGCCCTCGGACAGGTAGCTACGAGCAGTACTTC
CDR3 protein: CASSPRTGSYEQYF

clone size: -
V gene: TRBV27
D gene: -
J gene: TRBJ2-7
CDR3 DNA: TGTGCCAGCAGGGCCGGGAACCTGGGCTCCTACGAGCAGTACTTC
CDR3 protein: CASRAGNLGSYEQYF

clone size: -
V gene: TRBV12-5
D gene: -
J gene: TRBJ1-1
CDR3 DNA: TGTGCTAGTGGTTTAAACGGTGGTGAAGCTTTCTTT
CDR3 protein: CASGLNGGEAFF

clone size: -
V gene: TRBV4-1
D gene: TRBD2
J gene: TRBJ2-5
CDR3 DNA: TGCGCCAGCAGCCAGTTAGCGGGGGGGCGGGAGACCCAGTACTTC
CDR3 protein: CASSQLAGGRETQYF

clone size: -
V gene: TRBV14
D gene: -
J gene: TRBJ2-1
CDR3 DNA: TGTGCCAGCAGCCGGACGGGATACAATGAGCAGTTCTTC
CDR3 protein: CASSRTGYNEQFF

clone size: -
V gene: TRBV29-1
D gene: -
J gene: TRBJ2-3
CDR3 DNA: TGCAGCGTTGCCGATCAGACAGATACGCAGTATTTT
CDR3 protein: CSVADQTDTQYF

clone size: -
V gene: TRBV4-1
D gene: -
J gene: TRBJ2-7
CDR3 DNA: TGCGCCAGCAGCCAAGTGGGTGCTGGGCTCGAGCAGTACTTC
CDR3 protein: CASSQVGAGLEQYF

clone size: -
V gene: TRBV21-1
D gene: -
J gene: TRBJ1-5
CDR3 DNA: TGTGCCAGCAGCAAAGTGGGACAGGGGGTTTGGCAGCCCCAGCATTTT
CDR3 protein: CASSKVGQGVWQPQHF

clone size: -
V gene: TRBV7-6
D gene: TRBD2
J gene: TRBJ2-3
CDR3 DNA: TGTGCCAGCAGCTTAGTGGCGGGGGGGCAGGCAGATACGCAGTATTTT
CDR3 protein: CASSLVAGGQADTQYF

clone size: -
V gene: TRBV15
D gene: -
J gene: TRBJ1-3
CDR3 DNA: TGTGCCACCAGCCCTACTGGGAGAGGGTTATATTTT
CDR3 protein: CATSPTGRGLYF

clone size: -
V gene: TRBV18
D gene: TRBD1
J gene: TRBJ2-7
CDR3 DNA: TGTGCCAGCTCCCTTGCAGGGGGCGGCTCCTACGAGCAGTACTTC
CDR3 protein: CASSLAGGGSYEQYF

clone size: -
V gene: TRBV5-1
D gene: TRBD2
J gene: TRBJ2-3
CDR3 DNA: TGCGCCAGCAGCTTTGCGCTAGCGGGCACAGATACGCAGTATTTT
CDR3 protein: CASSFALAGTDTQYF

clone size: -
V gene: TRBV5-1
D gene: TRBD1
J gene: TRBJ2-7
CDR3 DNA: TGCGCCAGCAGCTCGACAGGGAGAACCTACGAGCAGTACTTC
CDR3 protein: CASSSTGRTYEQYF

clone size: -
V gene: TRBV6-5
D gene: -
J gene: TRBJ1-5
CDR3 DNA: TGTGCCAGCAGCCTGACTGCGCTTAGCAATCAGCCCCAGCATTTT
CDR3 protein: CASSLTALSNQPQHF

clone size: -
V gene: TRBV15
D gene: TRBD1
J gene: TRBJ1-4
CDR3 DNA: TGTGCCACCAGCAGACTCGACAGGGGTGGGGAAAAACTGTTTTTT
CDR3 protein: CATSRLDRGGEKLFF

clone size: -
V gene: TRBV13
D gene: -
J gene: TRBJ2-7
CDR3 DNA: TGTGCCAGCAGCTTAGTCGCCGGCGGGCTCAACCCCTACGAGCAGTACTTC
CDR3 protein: CASSLVAGGLNPYEQYF

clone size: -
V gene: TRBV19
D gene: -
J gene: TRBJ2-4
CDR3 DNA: TGTGCCAGTAGTATAGGTAGACAGGTTCTAGCCAAAAACATTCAGTACTTC
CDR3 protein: CASSIGRQVLAKNIQYF

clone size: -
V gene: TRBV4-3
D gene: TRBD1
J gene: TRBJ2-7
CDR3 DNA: TGCGCCAGCAGCCAAGAAAATAGCAGGGGGAACGAGCAGTACTTC
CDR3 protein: CASSQENSRGNEQYF

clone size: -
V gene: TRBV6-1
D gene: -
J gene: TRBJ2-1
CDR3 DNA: TGTGCCAGCAGTCCCTGGACAGCGGACTACAATGAGCAGTTCTTC
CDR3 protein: CASSPWTADYNEQFF

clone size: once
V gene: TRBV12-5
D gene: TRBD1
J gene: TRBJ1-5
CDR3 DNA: TGTGCCCGTGGCCTGGGGGACAGGGGCAACAATAGCAATCAGCCCCAGCATTTT
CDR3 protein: CARGLGDRGNNSNQPQHF

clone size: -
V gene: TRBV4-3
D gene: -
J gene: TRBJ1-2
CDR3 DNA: TGCGCCAGCAGCCAAGATCAGGGTGGCGGCTGGGGCTACACCTTC
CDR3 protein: CASSQDQGGGWGYTF